Below, 32 T cell receptor beta chains from the same sample are listed, as sequenced in a study of blood T cell repertoires in COVID-19. Using immunoSEQ multiplex PCR, the repertoire was profiled, and TCRdb retains in-frame clones only, with some absent. The data hold 200,000 or so clones, with 85% to 90% observed a single time. The sequenced sample consisted of peripheral blood. These receptors came from a man aged 50-60 years with acute or convalescent COVID-19.

This sequence joins TRBV7-9 and TRBJ1-5, with D possibly being TRBD1 (6 bases). This CDR3 has 15 residues. The ends were cut back, 5 bases at V and 5 bases at J, with 16 bases in the middle. Germline assignment: CDR1 SEHNR and CDR2 FQNEAQ (reference sequence). The CDR3 nucleotides are TGTGCCAGCAGCCACAGGGTTGGTTTTCATCAGCCCCAGCATTTT. Translated: CASSHRVGFHQPQHF.

The J gene is TRBJ1-1, the V gene TRBV28; the match to TRBD1 covers 7 bases. Losses at the gene ends were 6 bases for V and 5 bases for J; bases not matched to a gene: 6. The germline CDR1 and CDR2 sequences are MDHEN and SYDVKM. The CDR3 is 13 residues long. The CDR3 DNA is TGTGCCAGCAGACCGGGACAGATAACTGAAGCTTTCTTT. Residues: CASRPGQITEAFF.

The chain links TRBV6-5 to TRBJ1-2, with 9 positions matching TRBD1. The CDR3 has 14 residues. The V and J ends lost 5 bases and 4 bases, in that order; junction bases with no gene match: 5. Germline CDR1 MNHEY, CDR2 SVGAGI. This CDR3 reads CASSTPDRGYGYTF. CDR3 nucleotide sequence: TGTGCCAGCAGTACCCCGGACAGGGGCTATGGCTACACCTTC.

The V gene is TRBV14, the J gene TRBJ1-1; perhaps TRBD1 as D (5 bases). The V and J ends lost 4 bases and 5 bases respectively, with 11 bases between them. Germline lookup yields CDR1 SGHDN and CDR2 FVKESK. CDR3 size: 13 residues. Here the CDR3 reads CASSRGEATEAFF. The CDR3 DNA sequence: TGTGCCAGCAGCCGGGGGGAGGCTACTGAAGCTTTCTTT.

This chain connects TRBV19 to TRBJ2-7, with TRBD1 as a possible D gene (6 bases). CDR3 length: 14 amino acids. V dropped 3 bases and J dropped 5 bases, with 14 bases sitting between them. CDR1 and CDR2 (germline): LNHDA, SQIVND (reference sequence). The chain's CDR3 is CASSIGQSGHEQYF. Written as DNA, the CDR3 is TGTGCCAGTAGTATCGGACAGTCAGGCCACGAGCAGTACTTC.

The chain has TRBV3-1 (or the pseudogene TRBV3-2) and TRBJ1-2; TRBD1 matches 8 bases. This CDR3 contains 14 residues. With V trimmed by 4 bases and J by 4 bases, 5 bases remained unmatched. Germline CDR1 LGHDT, CDR2 YNNKEL (reference sequence). CDR3: CASSRSQGGYGYTF. CDR3 in DNA: TGTGCCAGCAGCCGATCACAGGGGGGCTATGGCTACACCTTC.

This clone appeared once. The J gene is TRBJ1-6, the V gene TRBV2, with 7 bases matching TRBD1. The trim removed 5 bases at V and 7 bases at J, leaving 8 bases unmatched. Germline-derived CDR1 and CDR2 are SNHLY and FYNNEI. The CDR3 totals 15 residues. The CDR3 nucleotides read TGTGCCAGCAGTCAAGGACAGGTTATCAATTCACCCCTCCACTTT. It codes for CASSQGQVINSPLHF.

The V call is TRBV5-6, the J call TRBJ1-4, with 11 bases lining up with TRBD1. The V and J ends lost 4 bases and 7 bases, in that order; junction bases with no gene match: 3. Germline CDR1 and CDR2: SGHDT and YYEEEE. The CDR3 loop spans 14 amino acids. The chain's CDR3 is CASSRTGGGEKLFF. The CDR3 DNA reads TGTGCCAGCAGCCGGACAGGGGGCGGTGAAAAACTGTTTTTT. Full variable domain (outside the CDR3, taken from reference TRBV5-6 and TRBJ1-4): DAGVTQSPTHLIKTRGQQVTLRCSPKSGHDTVSWYQQALGQGPQFIFQYYEEEERQRGNFPDRFSGHQFPNYSSELNVNALLLGDSALYLCASSRTGGGEKLFFGSGTQLSVL.

The chain employs TRBV7-2 and TRBJ2-1; the match to TRBD2 covers 15 bases. The CDR3 covers 17 residues. CDR1 is SGHTA, CDR2 FQGNSA, per germline. V lost 5 bases and J lost 8; bases outside the gene matches: 10. The CDR3 region has the DNA TGTGCCAGCAGCCCTAGAGGACTAGCGGGGGGGCAGGATGAGCAGTTCTTC. Amino acid sequence: CASSPRGLAGGQDEQFF.

The J gene is TRBJ2-5, the V gene TRBV6-5; D remains unclear. The CDR3 covers 13 residues. V lost 4 bases and J lost 1, with 7 bases in between. Germline assignment: CDR1 MNHEY and CDR2 SVGAGI. The CDR3 sequence: CASSLLPQETQYF. CDR3 bases: TGTGCCAGCAGTTTGCTACCCCAAGAGACCCAGTACTTC.

The chain employs TRBV2 and TRBJ2-7, with no clear D. The germline V gene encodes CDR1 SNHLY and CDR2 FYNNEI. This CDR3 region has 14 residues. The V end lost 6 bases, the J end lost 0 bases, and 12 bases lay between the germline ends. The CDR3 region has the DNA TGTGCCAGCAGCGCCCTCTCGGGCTCCTACGAGCAGTACTTC. This gives the protein CASSALSGSYEQYF.

In this sample, this clone turned up once. The rearrangement uses TRBV19 and TRBJ2-5; the D gene is possibly TRBD2 (6 bases). This CDR3 spans 13 amino acids. Trimming shortened V by 1 base and J by 4 bases, and 7 bases separated the two germline ends. In germline, CDR1 is LNHDA, CDR2 SQIVND (reference sequence). As DNA, the CDR3 is TGTGCCAGTAGTATAGTGCGGGGAGAGACCCAGTACTTC. It yields the protein CASSIVRGETQYF.

The chain carries TRBV9 and TRBJ1-3; the D is unclear. CDR1 and CDR2 from the germline V gene are SGDLS and YYNGEE. V lost 2 bases, J lost 4 bases, and 16 bases lay in between. This CDR3 has 16 amino acids. This chain's CDR3 is CASSVLGRAAGNTIYF. For the CDR3, the DNA is TGTGCCAGCAGCGTCCTGGGGAGGGCAGCGGGAAACACCATATATTTT.

V usage is TRBV5-6 and J usage is TRBJ2-6, with a possible D match to TRBD1 (6 bases). Trimming took off 1 base at V and 0 bases at J, with 14 bases between the two ends. Germline CDR1 and CDR2: SGHDT and YYEEEE. The CDR3 has 18 residues. CDR3 protein: CASSLFGRGSSGANVLTF. CDR3 bases: TGTGCCAGCAGCTTGTTCGGCAGGGGTTCCTCTGGGGCCAACGTCCTGACTTTC.

V and J are TRBV11-1 and TRBJ1-1; 10 positions match TRBD1. The germline V gene has CDR1 SGHAT and CDR2 FQDESV (reference sequence). The CDR3 totals 15 residues. J lost 3 bases, V lost 5 bases, and 6 bases had no gene match. The CDR3 loop reads CASSGTGAGDTEAFF. CDR3 nucleotide sequence: TGTGCCAGCAGCGGGACAGGGGCCGGGGACACTGAAGCTTTCTTT.

This clone was detected once. This rearrangement joins TRBV6-5 to TRBJ1-5; 8 bases align to TRBD1. Germline V gene lookup returns CDR1 MNHEY and CDR2 SVGAGI. The CDR3 loop spans 14 amino acids. Trimming at V came to 7 bases and at J to 3 bases, leaving 5 bases not matched to a gene. CDR3 bases: TGTGCCAGCATTAGGACAGGGACCAATCAGCCCCAGCATTTT. It encodes CASIRTGTNQPQHF.

This rearrangement joins TRBV6-1 to TRBJ1-5; no clear D gene. There are 17 residues in the CDR3. The V and J ends lost 0 bases and 0 bases respectively, with 12 bases between them. In germline, CDR1 is MNHNS, CDR2 SASEGT. The CDR3 region is CASSEARPAHSNQPQHF. The CDR3 bases are TGTGCCAGCAGTGAAGCGAGGCCTGCCCATAGCAATCAGCCCCAGCATTTT.

This chain connects TRBV11-2 to TRBJ1-4; 9 nucleotides match TRBD1. Germline CDR1 reads SGHAT; CDR2 reads FQNNGV. The CDR3 has 14 amino acids. J gave up 5 bases and V 4 bases, and 2 bases lay outside the gene matches. In nucleotides, the CDR3 is TGTGCCAGCAGCTACGGGACAGGGAATGAAAAACTGTTTTTT. This translates into CASSYGTGNEKLFF. Full variable domain (missing parts from reference TRBV11-2 and TRBJ1-4): EAGVAQSPRYKIIEKRQSVAFWCNPISGHATLYWYQQILGQGPKLLIQFQNNGVVDDSQLPKDRFSAERLKGVDSTLKIQPAKLEDSAVYLCASSYGTGNEKLFFGSGTQLSVL.

The chain is built from TRBV4-2 and TRBJ2-2, with TRBD1 as a possible D gene (5 bases). Trimming pared 1 base from V and 1 base from J, leaving 10 bases between. Germline assignment: CDR1 LGHNA and CDR2 YNFKEQ. This CDR3 region has 16 residues. In nucleotides, the CDR3 is TGTGCCAGCAGCCAAGGGAGACAGTTGAACACCGGGGAGCTGTTTTTT. Encoded protein: CASSQGRQLNTGELFF.

In regard to this clone: Other DNA variants within this sample encode the same CDR3. The chain uses TRBV5-8 and TRBJ1-1; tentatively, D is TRBD1 (5 bases). Germline CDR1 SGHTS, CDR2 YDEGEE. V was cut by 0 bases and J by 2 bases, with 8 bases left in between. This CDR3 spans 14 amino acids. The CDR3 DNA follows: TGTGCCAGCAGCTTGGGGGGCCTCAACACTGAAGCTTTCTTT. Protein product: CASSLGGLNTEAFF.

The V call is TRBV6-5, the J call TRBJ1-2; D is uncertain. The germline V and J ends were trimmed by 6 bases and 0 bases, with 11 bases remaining between them. Germline CDR1 is MNHEY and CDR2 is SVGAGI. CDR3 length: 14 residues. CDR3 sequence: CASRGGGSNYGYTF. CDR3 nucleotides: TGTGCCAGCAGAGGTGGAGGCTCTAACTATGGCTACACCTTC.

The chain recombines TRBV14 with TRBJ2-7, with D maybe TRBD2 (6 bases). CDR1 is SGHDN, CDR2 FVKESK, per germline. CDR3 length: 16 amino acids. V lost 3 bases to trimming and J lost 5 bases, with 20 bases between them. The DNA for the CDR3 is TGTGCCAGCAGCCAGTGGGAGGCAGGGTTTGATGACGAGCAGTACTTC. This translates into CASSQWEAGFDDEQYF.

The chain employs TRBV15 and TRBJ2-3; TRBD1 is a possible D gene (5 bases). Trimming cost V 2 bases and J 3 bases, with 9 bases left between them. Looked up from germline, CDR1 is LNHNV and CDR2 is YYDKDF (reference sequence). The CDR3 contains 14 residues. CDR3 region: CATSRLQGTDTQYF. The CDR3 nucleotides read TGTGCCACCAGCAGATTGCAGGGAACAGATACGCAGTATTTT.

In this sample, this clone turned up a few times. The chain links TRBV5-1 to TRBJ2-1; D may be TRBD1 (5 bases). The germline V gene has CDR1 SGHRS and CDR2 YFSETQ. The V gene lost 2 bases and the J gene lost 0 bases, with 12 bases spanning the gap. There are 16 residues in the CDR3. Here the CDR3 DNA reads TGCGCCAGCAGCTTCAAGACAGCTAGCTCCTACAATGAGCAGTTCTTC. Its translation: CASSFKTASSYNEQFF.

In DNA form, the CDR3 reads TGTGCCAGCAGTTCGAACTATGGCTACACCTTC. Translating gives CASSSNYGYTF. This sequence joins TRBV6-5 and TRBJ1-2, with D unclear. V gave up 4 bases and J gave up 2 bases, with 2 bases separating them. In germline, CDR1 is MNHEY, CDR2 SVGAGI. This CDR3 has 11 amino acids.

The chain recombines TRBV2 with TRBJ1-6; D is unclear. CDR1 is SNHLY and CDR2 is FYNNEI in the germline V gene. Trimming removed 0 bases from V and 4 bases from J, with 16 bases in between. The CDR3 runs 18 residues. The CDR3 coding sequence is TGTGCCAGCAGTGAAGCTCGGAGGGCCCCAGCGTATAATTCACCCCTCCACTTT. It translates to CASSEARRAPAYNSPLHF.

The V gene is TRBV5-1, the J gene TRBJ1-4; D uncertain. This CDR3 is 15 amino acids long. Per the germline V gene, CDR1 is SGHRS and CDR2 is YFSETQ. V was trimmed by 2 bases and J by 4 bases, leaving 12 bases between them. CDR3 in DNA: TGCGCCAGCAGCTTACTCGGACTGAGTAATGAAAAACTGTTTTTT. It yields the protein CASSLLGLSNEKLFF.

The V call is TRBV19, the J call TRBJ2-5; 8 bases are shared with TRBD1. The germline CDR1 and CDR2 sequences are LNHDA and SQIVND (reference sequence). CDR3 length equals 17 residues. V lost 3 bases to trimming and J lost 4 bases; unmatched junction nucleotides: 13. The CDR3 DNA is TGTGCCAGTAGTATGCGACAGGGGCTAACCCTGGGAGAGACCCAGTACTTC. It is translated as CASSMRQGLTLGETQYF.

The chain employs TRBV2 and TRBJ2-7; TRBD1 is a possible D gene (6 bases). V lost 4 bases and J 4 bases, leaving 8 bases between the germline ends. Germline V gene lookup returns CDR1 SNHLY and CDR2 FYNNEI. The CDR3 loop spans 12 amino acids. CDR3 sequence: CASSVDRYEQYF. The CDR3 nucleotides are TGTGCCAGCAGTGTCGACAGGTACGAGCAGTACTTC.

This rearrangement joins TRBV27 to TRBJ1-2; D is perhaps TRBD1 (5 bases). Germline V gene data show CDR1 as MNHEY and CDR2 as SMNVEV (reference sequence). The germline V and J ends were trimmed by 2 bases and 2 bases, with 21 bases remaining between them. CDR3 length: 18 amino acids. CDR3 amino acids: CASSLRGMWGRENYGYTF. In nucleotides, the CDR3 is TGTGCCAGCAGTTTACGGGGGATGTGGGGCCGAGAAAACTATGGCTACACCTTC.

This chain connects TRBV18 to TRBJ2-3; D is uncertain. V was trimmed by 3 bases and J by 2 bases, leaving 15 bases between them. This CDR3 has 16 amino acids. From germline, CDR1 is KGHSH and CDR2 LQKENI. The CDR3 sequence: CASSPMSRLNTDTQYF. The DNA of the CDR3 is TGTGCCAGCTCACCGATGTCCAGGCTCAACACAGATACGCAGTATTTT.

This clone was seen a handful of times. The CDR3 DNA sequence: TGCGCCAGCAGTGAGTCTGCGGGGGGGCTCTTTGAGCAGTTCTTC. It codes for CASSESAGGLFEQFF. The V gene is TRBV10-1, the J gene TRBJ2-1, with 9 positions matching TRBD2. J gave up 9 bases and V 0 bases, and 6 bases lay outside the gene matches. Germline V gene data show CDR1 as WNHNN and CDR2 as SYGVQD (reference sequence). The CDR3 totals 15 residues.